This is a list of T cell receptor beta chains from one sample in a study of human T cells and chemical hapten exposure. MiXCR, run by TCRdb on the RACE reads, gives a single entry per CDR3 protein. This table has roughly 96,000 distinct CDR3 sequences, about 9.3% appearing once. Here the sequenced sample was whole blood, taken in connection with sensitization to the hapten diphenylcyclopropenone (DPC). All receptors derive from a woman between 40 and 55 years old with alopecia areata. Some clones in this sample may be carry-over from other donors' samples. The CDR3 runs from the conserved cysteine through the conserved F or W. The D gene is left open where the match is weak. Clone sizes are given selectively: once, few, many, or a class where the clone is expanded.

>TRBV29-1|.|TRBJ2-1|many
CSVVGGSSYNEQFF
TGCAGCGTTGTCGGAGGCAGCTCCTACAATGAGCAGTTCTTC
>TRBV6-2/TRBV6-3|.|TRBJ1-2|many
CASSLTGAPNYGYTF
TGTGCCAGCAGTCTTACAGGAGCGCCTAACTATGGCTACACCTTC
>TRBV7-2|.|TRBJ1-3|few
CASSLTGNTIYF
TGTGCCAGCAGCTTAACCGGAAACACCATATATTTT
>TRBV7-9|.|TRBJ1-3|few
CASSSRAGNTIYF
TGTGCCAGCAGCTCCAGGGCTGGAAACACCATATATTTT
>TRBV12-3/TRBV12-4|TRBD2|TRBJ2-2|.
CASSKRTSGTGELFF
TGTGCCAGCAGTAAGCGAACTAGCGGGACCGGGGAGCTGTTTTTT
>TRBV18|.|TRBJ1-3|many
CASSPGRSGNTIYF
TGTGCCAGCTCACCCGGCAGGTCTGGAAACACCATATATTTT
>TRBV7-9|TRBD1|TRBJ2-1|few
CASSLVRRDSFDEQFF
TGTGCCAGCAGCTTAGTCCGTCGGGACAGTTTCGATGAGCAGTTCTTC
>TRBV20-1|TRBD1|TRBJ2-2|many
CSARDSLHRGTGELFF
TGCAGTGCTAGAGATAGCTTACACAGGGGAACCGGGGAGCTGTTTTTT
>TRBV28|.|TRBJ1-5|many
CASSLGWSSGNQPQHF
TGTGCCAGCAGTTTAGGTTGGAGCAGTGGCAATCAGCCCCAGCATTTT
>TRBV12-3/TRBV12-4|.|TRBJ2-7|many
CASSLYTVTYEQYF
TGTGCCAGCAGTTTATACACAGTGACCTACGAGCAGTACTTC
>TRBV9|.|TRBJ2-4|few
CASSVAGENIQYF
TGTGCCAGCAGCGTAGCGGGAGAAAACATTCAGTACTTC
>TRBV29-1|.|TRBJ1-1|many
CSVLGRENGRNTEAFF
TGCAGCGTTTTGGGCAGGGAAAATGGGAGGAACACTGAAGCTTTCTTT
>TRBV14|TRBD2|TRBJ2-7|many
CASSQDLAGEYEQYF
TGTGCCAGCAGCCAAGATCTAGCGGGAGAATACGAGCAGTACTTC